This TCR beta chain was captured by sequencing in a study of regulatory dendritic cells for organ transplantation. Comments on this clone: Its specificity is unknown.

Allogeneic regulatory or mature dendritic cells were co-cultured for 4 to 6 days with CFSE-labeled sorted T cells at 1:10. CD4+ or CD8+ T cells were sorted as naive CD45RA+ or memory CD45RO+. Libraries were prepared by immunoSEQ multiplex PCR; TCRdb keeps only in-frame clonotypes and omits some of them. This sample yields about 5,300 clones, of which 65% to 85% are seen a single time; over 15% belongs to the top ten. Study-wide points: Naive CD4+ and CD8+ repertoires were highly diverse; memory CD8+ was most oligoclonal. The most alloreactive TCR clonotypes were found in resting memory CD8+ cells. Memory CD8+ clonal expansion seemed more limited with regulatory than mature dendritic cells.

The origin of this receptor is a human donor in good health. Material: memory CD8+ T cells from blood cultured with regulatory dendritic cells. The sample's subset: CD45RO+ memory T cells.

CDR3 DNA: TGCGCCAGCAGCCATCCCCTGGGCGGGGGTAAAAACATTCAGTACTTC. It is translated as CASSHPLGGGKNIQYF. The rearrangement uses TRBV4-3 and TRBJ2-4, with 7 bases that match TRBD2. Germline V lookup: CDR1 LGHNA, CDR2 YSLEER. V lost 3 bases and J lost 4; bases outside the gene matches: 9. The CDR3 loop spans 16 amino acids.